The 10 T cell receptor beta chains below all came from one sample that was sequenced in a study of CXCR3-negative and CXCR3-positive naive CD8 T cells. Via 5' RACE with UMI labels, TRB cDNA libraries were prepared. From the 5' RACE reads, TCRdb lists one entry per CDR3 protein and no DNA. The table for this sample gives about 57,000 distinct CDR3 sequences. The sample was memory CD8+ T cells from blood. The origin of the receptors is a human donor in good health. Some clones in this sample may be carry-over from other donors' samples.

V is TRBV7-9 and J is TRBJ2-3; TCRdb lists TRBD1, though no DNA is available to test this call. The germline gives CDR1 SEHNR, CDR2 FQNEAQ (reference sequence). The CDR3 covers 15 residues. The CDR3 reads CASSSTEDSTDTQYF.

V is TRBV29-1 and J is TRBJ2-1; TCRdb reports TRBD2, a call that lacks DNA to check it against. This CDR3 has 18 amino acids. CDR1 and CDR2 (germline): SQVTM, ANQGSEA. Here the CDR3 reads CSVVGPFGGESSYNEQFF.

CDR3 region: CSVLRQGALGYTF. The genes are TRBV29-1 and TRBJ1-2; absent DNA, TCRdb's TRBD1 call cannot be checked. In germline, CDR1 is SQVTM, CDR2 ANQGSEA. This CDR3 is 13 amino acids long.

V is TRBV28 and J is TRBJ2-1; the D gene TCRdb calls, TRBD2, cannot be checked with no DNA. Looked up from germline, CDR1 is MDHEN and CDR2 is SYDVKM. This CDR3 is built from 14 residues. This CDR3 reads CASRPTSPTNEQFF.

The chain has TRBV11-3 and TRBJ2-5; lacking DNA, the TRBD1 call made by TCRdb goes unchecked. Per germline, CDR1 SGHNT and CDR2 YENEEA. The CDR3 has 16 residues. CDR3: CASSAAQTGAEETQYF.

This CDR3 reads CSVEGTYRSGEPTTDTQYF. The genes are TRBV29-1 and TRBJ2-3; without DNA, the TCRdb call of TRBD2 cannot be checked. The CDR3 consists of 19 residues. Germline CDR1 and CDR2: SQVTM and ANQGSEA.

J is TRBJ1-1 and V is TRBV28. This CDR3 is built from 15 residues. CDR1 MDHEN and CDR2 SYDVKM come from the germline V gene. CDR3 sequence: CASSSHADVNAEAFF.

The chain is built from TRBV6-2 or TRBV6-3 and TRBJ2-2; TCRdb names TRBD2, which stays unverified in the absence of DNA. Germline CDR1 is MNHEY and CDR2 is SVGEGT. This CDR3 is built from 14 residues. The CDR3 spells CASRGTSDTGELFF.

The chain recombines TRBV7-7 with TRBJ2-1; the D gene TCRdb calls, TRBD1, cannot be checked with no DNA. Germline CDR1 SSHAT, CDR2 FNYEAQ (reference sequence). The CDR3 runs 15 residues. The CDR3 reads CASSSSGGTVNEQFF.

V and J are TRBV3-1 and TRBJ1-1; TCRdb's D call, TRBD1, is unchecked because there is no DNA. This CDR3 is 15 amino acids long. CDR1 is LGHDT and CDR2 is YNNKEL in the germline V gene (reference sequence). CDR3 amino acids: CASSQVDRGRTEAFF. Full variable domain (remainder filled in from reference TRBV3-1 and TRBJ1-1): DTAVSQTPKYLVTQMGNDKSIKCEQNLGHDTMYWYKQDSKKFLKIMFSYNNKELIINETVPNRFSPKSPDKAHLNLHINSLELGDSAVYFCASSQVDRGRTEAFFGQGTRLTVV.